This TCR beta chain originates from a study of T cell responses to AZD1222 COVID-19 vaccine. Findings and limits, study-wide: In a largely white British group with more females than males, clonal diversity was possibly underestimated.

Clones were sequenced by immunoSEQ multiplex PCR, and TCRdb holds only the in-frame ones, with some missing. The sample comprises 77,000 or so clones, approximately 89% of which are singletons, and around 21% rests with the top ten. Germline CDR1 and CDR2: SEHNR and FQNEAQ (reference sequence). V lost 10 bases and J 0 bases, leaving 19 bases between the germline ends. This CDR3 region has 15 residues. Turning to this clone: Its target is not known.

This chain connects TRBV7-9 to TRBJ2-7; a weak D match, TRBD2 (5 bases). Material: peripheral blood, obtained on day 0 of AZD1222 vaccination. This TCR derives from an adult in good health. CDR3 DNA: TGTGCCAAGTCTCCCATCACGGGGAACTCCTACGAGCAGTACTTC. As protein: CAKSPITGNSYEQYF.